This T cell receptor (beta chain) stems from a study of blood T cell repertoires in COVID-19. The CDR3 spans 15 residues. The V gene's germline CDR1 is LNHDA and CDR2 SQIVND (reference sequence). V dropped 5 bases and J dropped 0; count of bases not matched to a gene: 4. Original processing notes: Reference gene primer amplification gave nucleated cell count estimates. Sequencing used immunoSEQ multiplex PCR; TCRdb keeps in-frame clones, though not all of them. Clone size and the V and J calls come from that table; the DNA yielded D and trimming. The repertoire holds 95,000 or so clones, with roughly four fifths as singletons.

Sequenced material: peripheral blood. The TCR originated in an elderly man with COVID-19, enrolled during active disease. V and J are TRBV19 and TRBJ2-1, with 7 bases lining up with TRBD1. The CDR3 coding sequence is TGTGCCAGTAGTGACAGGGCAAGCTCCTACAATGAGCAGTTCTTC. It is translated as CASSDRASSYNEQFF. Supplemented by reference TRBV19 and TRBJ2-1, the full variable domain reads DGGITQSPKYLFRKEGQNVTLSCEQNLNHDAMYWYRQDPGQGLRLIYYSQIVNDFQKGDIAEGYSVSREKKESFPLTVTSAQKNPTAFYLCASSDRASSYNEQFFGPGTRLTVL.